These 20 T cell receptor beta chains came from one sample sequenced in a study of blood T cell repertoires in COVID-19. Generated by immunoSEQ multiplex PCR, the TCRdb table keeps only in-frame clones and is missing some. The sample includes roughly 38,000 clones, around 90% seen only once; the top ten take about 12%. Material for sequencing was peripheral blood. Source of these receptors: a man aged 70 or older with acute or convalescent COVID-19.

The chain employs TRBV4-1 and TRBJ2-3; D is undetermined. Looked up from germline, CDR1 is MGHRA and CDR2 is YSYEKL. The length of the CDR3 is 16 residues. V dropped 1 base and J dropped 8 bases, with 19 bases sitting between them. CDR3 residues: CASSQGGSAGLGTQYF. Here the CDR3 DNA reads TGCGCCAGCAGCCAAGGAGGCTCTGCTGGATTAGGTACGCAGTATTTT.

This chain uses TRBV19 with TRBJ2-7, with D maybe TRBD1 (6 bases). Germline values: CDR1 LNHDA, CDR2 SQIVND (reference sequence). There are 14 residues in the CDR3. The V and J ends lost 10 bases and 1 base respectively, with 17 bases between them. The CDR3 region has the DNA TGTGCCAACCCCGGGACATCATTTTCCTACGAGCAGTACTTC. Translation: CANPGTSFSYEQYF.

This chain connects TRBV2 to TRBJ1-4; D unclear. The CDR3 is 11 amino acids. Germline assignment: CDR1 SNHLY and CDR2 FYNNEI. V was shortened by 5 bases and J by 12 bases, with 10 bases between the two germline ends. Here the CDR3 reads CASSQESELFF. Here the CDR3 DNA reads TGTGCCAGCAGTCAGGAATCGGAACTGTTTTTT.

V and J are TRBV14 and TRBJ2-7, with TRBD1 as a possible D gene (5 bases). This CDR3 region has 16 residues. Germline CDR1 is SGHDN and CDR2 is FVKESK. V lost 0 bases and J lost 3, with 15 bases in between. The CDR3, as DNA: TGTGCCAGCAGCCAAGAGTGGCCGGACACTTACTACGAGCAGTACTTC. Its protein product is CASSQEWPDTYYEQYF.

The rearrangement links TRBV5-6 to TRBJ2-1; 14 nucleotides align to TRBD2. The CDR3 covers 16 residues. Germline assignment: CDR1 SGHDT and CDR2 YYEEEE. After removal of 5 bases from V and 9 bases from J, the junction contained 10 bases not matched to a gene. In nucleotides, the CDR3 is TGTGCCAGCAGGAGGGGACTAGCGGGAGTCGGGGGTGAGCAGTTCTTC. It is translated as CASRRGLAGVGGEQFF.

The chain employs TRBV4-3 and TRBJ1-2; no firm D call. V gave up 0 bases and J gave up 2 bases, with 10 bases separating them. The CDR3 has 15 amino acids. Per germline, CDR1 LGHNA and CDR2 YSLEER. As DNA, the CDR3 is TGCGCCAGCAGCCAAGATCGGAGGTTAAACTATGGCTACACCTTC. Translating gives CASSQDRRLNYGYTF.

This chain uses TRBV7-3 with TRBJ2-2; D call uncertain. The V and J ends lost 3 bases and 6 bases respectively, with 8 bases between them. CDR1 is SGHTA, CDR2 FQGTGA, per germline. The CDR3 sequence is 13 residues long. The CDR3 is CASSFNGAGELFF. The CDR3 DNA reads as TGTGCCAGCAGCTTTAACGGAGCCGGGGAGCTGTTTTTT. Drawing the rest from reference TRBV7-3 and TRBJ2-2, the complete variable domain is GAGVSQTPSNKVTEKGKYVELRCDPISGHTALYWYRQSLGQGPEFLIYFQGTGAADDSGLPNDRFFAVRPEGSVSTLKIQRTERGDSAVYLCASSFNGAGELFFGEGSRLTVL.

This CDR3 is CASSFVATGTGELFF. DNA for the CDR3: TGCGCCAGCAGCTTTGTGGCGACAGGCACCGGGGAGCTGTTTTTT. The genes are TRBV5-1 and TRBJ2-2, with D possibly TRBD1 on 6 matching bases. Trimming removed 2 bases from V and 4 bases from J, with 12 bases in between. This CDR3 region has 15 residues. CDR1 and CDR2 from the germline V gene are SGHRS and YFSETQ.

The genes are TRBV29-1 and TRBJ1-2, with a weak D call TRBD1 (6 bases). V was clipped by 7 bases and J by 2 bases, with 11 bases between them. The CDR3 sequence is 12 residues long. Germline V gene sequence: CDR1 SQVTM, CDR2 ANQGSEA. The CDR3 sequence is CSAEGQNYGYTF. CDR3 nucleotide sequence: TGCAGCGCCGAAGGACAGAACTATGGCTACACCTTC.

A single count supports this clone. This chain uses TRBV7-6 with TRBJ1-5; 7 positions match TRBD1. The trim removed 3 bases at V and 2 bases at J, leaving 4 bases unmatched. The V gene's germline CDR1 is SGHVS and CDR2 FNYEAQ. The CDR3 totals 15 residues. The CDR3 region is CASSFLTGGNQPQHF. CDR3 nucleotides: TGTGCCAGCAGCTTTCTCACAGGGGGCAATCAGCCCCAGCATTTT.

The V gene is TRBV7-2, the J gene TRBJ2-5; D might be TRBD1 (5 bases). The V and J ends lost 1 base and 5 bases respectively, with 14 bases between them. The CDR3 spans 15 residues. Germline values: CDR1 SGHTA, CDR2 FQGNSA. The CDR3 region has the DNA TGTGCCAGCAGCTTAGGAGACAGACCCAGGGAGACCCAGTACTTC. Encoded protein: CASSLGDRPRETQYF.

The rearrangement joins TRBV9 to TRBJ2-1; 9 nucleotides match TRBD2. V dropped 4 bases and J dropped 9; count of bases not matched to a gene: 14. The CDR3 length is 16 residues. From germline, CDR1 is SGDLS and CDR2 YYNGEE. This CDR3 reads CASSPRGSGSRGEQFF. The CDR3 nucleotides read TGTGCCAGCAGCCCCCGGGGTAGCGGGAGCCGGGGTGAGCAGTTCTTC.

In its sample, this clone was seen once. In nucleotides, the CDR3 is TGCGCCAGCAGCTGGGGACAGCTAAACACTGAAGCTTTCTTT. Its protein is CASSWGQLNTEAFF. V usage is TRBV5-1 and J usage is TRBJ1-1; 7 bases fit TRBD1. Germline CDR1 and CDR2: SGHRS and YFSETQ. This CDR3 spans 14 amino acids. Unmatched junction bases numbered 4, after V lost 3 bases and J lost 2 bases.

J is TRBJ2-4 and V is TRBV2; 10 bases match TRBD1. V lost 8 bases, J lost 1 base, and 5 bases stayed unmatched. Germline V gene sequence: CDR1 SNHLY, CDR2 FYNNEI. This CDR3 is built from 15 residues. The chain's CDR3 is CASSRQGAAKNIQYF. The CDR3 bases are TGTGCCAGCTCTAGACAGGGGGCGGCCAAAAACATTCAGTACTTC.

The rearrangement uses TRBV7-6 and TRBJ2-1; D may be TRBD2 (6 bases). The V end was cut by 1 base, the J end by 2 bases, with 9 bases between. Germline V gene data show CDR1 as SGHVS and CDR2 as FNYEAQ. The CDR3 is made up of 15 amino acids. The chain's CDR3 is CASSLGPGAYNEQFF. For the CDR3, the DNA is TGTGCCAGCAGCTTAGGGCCGGGAGCCTACAATGAGCAGTTCTTC. Looking up the rest from reference TRBV7-6 and TRBJ2-1 gives the full variable domain: GAGVSQSPRYKVTKRGQDVALRCDPISGHVSLYWYRQALGQGPEFLTYFNYEAQQDKSGLPNDRFSAERPEGSISTLTIQRTEQRDSAMYRCASSLGPGAYNEQFFGPGTRLTVL.

V usage is TRBV9 and J usage is TRBJ2-5; 12 bases fit TRBD2. Germline values: CDR1 SGDLS, CDR2 YYNGEE. Germline trimming cut 3 bases from V and 7 bases from J; bases unmatched to any gene: 4. The CDR3 has 14 amino acids. The CDR3 is CASSETSGRGTQYF. Here the CDR3 DNA reads TGTGCCAGCAGCGAGACTAGCGGGAGAGGGACCCAGTACTTC.

The chain carries TRBV4-3 and TRBJ1-2; weak D call: TRBD1 (6 bases). Germline assignment: CDR1 LGHNA and CDR2 YSLEER. The CDR3 has 17 residues. Trimming took off 0 bases at V and 8 bases at J, with 22 bases between the two ends. The CDR3 loop is CASSQEIRGQTLGGYTF. CDR3 bases: TGCGCCAGCAGCCAAGAGATTCGCGGACAGACCCTTGGGGGCTACACCTTC.

V is TRBV4-1 and J is TRBJ2-5; D ambiguous. CDR1 MGHRA and CDR2 YSYEKL come from the germline V gene. This CDR3 region has 16 residues. V dropped 0 bases and J dropped 1 base, with 12 bases sitting between them. The CDR3 DNA sequence: TGCGCCAGCAGCCAAGATTCGGCCCCGGGCCAAGAGACCCAGTACTTC. Its protein product is CASSQDSAPGQETQYF.

The count of this clone is one. This chain joins TRBV5-1 and TRBJ2-2; D perhaps matches TRBD1 (6 bases). Germline V gene data show CDR1 as SGHRS and CDR2 as YFSETQ. This CDR3 is 16 amino acids long. Trimming removed 2 bases from V and 6 bases from J, with 17 bases in between. The CDR3 here is CASSFLSPGTSGELFF. The CDR3 bases are TGCGCCAGCAGCTTTTTAAGTCCCGGGACATCCGGGGAGCTGTTTTTT.

The CDR3 here is CASMRIAGGSFNEQFF. Here the CDR3 DNA reads TGTGCCAGCATGAGGATAGCGGGAGGTTCGTTCAATGAGCAGTTCTTC. V is TRBV27 and J is TRBJ2-1; 10 positions match TRBD2. CDR3 length: 16 amino acids. Germline V gene data show CDR1 as MNHEY and CDR2 as SMNVEV (reference sequence). The ends lost 7 bases at V and 6 bases at J; junction bases unmatched: 12.